This paragraph covers one T cell receptor (beta chain) sequence. Germline V lookup: CDR1 SGHAT, CDR2 FQDESV (reference sequence). The CDR3 extends over 15 amino acids. Trimming removed 1 base from V and 3 bases from J, with 11 bases in between. These data are taken from a study of blood T cell repertoires in COVID-19. About the study: Donors in the United States, Italy and Spain gave samples during acute or convalescent COVID-19. T cells, B-cell-depleted T cells, or PBMCs supplied cDNA or gDNA.

In the source study's methods: The authors estimated nucleated cell counts from reference gene primer amplification. The protocol was immunoSEQ multiplex PCR, while the TCRdb copy is restricted to in-frame clones and leaves out a portion. V, J and clone size reflect that table, while D and trimming were determined from the DNA. The repertoire includes some 190,000 clones, around 83% of them detected once, and approximately 5% sits in the top ten. The source material was peripheral blood. The sequence was collected from a woman older than 75 with acute or convalescent COVID-19. This sequence joins TRBV11-1 and TRBJ2-3; TRBD2 is a possible D gene (6 bases). The CDR3 loop is CASSLEAGITDTQYF. The CDR3 nucleotides are TGTGCCAGCAGCTTAGAGGCGGGAATAACAGATACGCAGTATTTT.